The 25 T cell receptor beta chains reported below all come from one sample, sequenced in a study of T-cell reconstitution after alpha-beta-depleted transplantation in children. TCRbeta library construction was performed incorporating unique molecular identifiers. TCRdb itself ran the PCR reads through MiXCR, one entry per CDR3 protein. Of 500,000 to 600,000 distinct CDR3 sequences listed, approximately 30% are singletons. The sequences come from PBMCs, collected before TCRalphabeta/CD19-depleted stem cell transplant. The receptors derive from a boy less than two years old with Wiskott-Aldrich syndrome, due to receive a stem cell transplant.

This clonotype has a handful of counts. CDR3 sequence: CASSLYGYTF. In DNA form, the CDR3 reads TGTGCCAGCAGCTTATATGGCTACACCTTC. The gene calls are TRBV7-2 and TRBJ1-2, with D hard to call. The germline V and J ends were trimmed by 2 bases and 5 bases, with 0 bases remaining between them. Germline loops: CDR1 SGHTA, CDR2 FQGNSA. The CDR3 loop spans 10 amino acids.

J is TRBJ2-1 and V is TRBV6-4, with TRBD2 identical over 13 bases. Trimming at V came to 4 bases and at J to 9 bases, leaving 15 bases not matched to a gene. Germline loops: CDR1 MRHNA, CDR2 SNTAGT. This CDR3 contains 18 residues. CDR3 sequence: CASSVVGLAGVGSAEQFF. In DNA form, the CDR3 reads TGTGCCAGCAGTGTGGTAGGACTAGCGGGAGTAGGGTCCGCTGAGCAGTTCTTC.

This chain joins TRBV5-1 and TRBJ2-6; 8 nucleotides align to TRBD1. This CDR3 spans 19 amino acids. With V trimmed by 3 bases and J by 0 bases, 11 bases remained unmatched. The V gene's germline CDR1 is SGHRS and CDR2 YFSETQ. CDR3 loop: CASSSGTGREFSGANVLTF. In DNA, the CDR3 is TGCGCCAGCAGCTCGGGGACAGGTCGAGAATTCTCTGGGGCCAACGTCCTGACTTTC.

This clonotype appeared a few times. The chain links TRBV10-3 to TRBJ2-1; D may be TRBD2 (5 bases). The V end lost 8 bases, the J end lost 8 bases, and 13 bases lay between the germline ends. This CDR3 contains 12 residues. Germline V gene sequence: CDR1 ENHRY, CDR2 SYGVKD. The CDR3 region is CAISRVEDEQFF. DNA for the CDR3: TGTGCCATCTCTAGGGTGGAGGATGAGCAGTTCTTC.

The chain uses TRBV15 and TRBJ1-5; possibly TRBD1 for D (5 bases). CDR3 size: 15 residues. The germline gives CDR1 LNHNV, CDR2 YYDKDF (reference sequence). The V end was cut by 6 bases, the J end by 1 base, with 13 bases between. The CDR3 reads CATRPWDGSNQPQHF. The CDR3 DNA reads as TGTGCCACCAGGCCCTGGGACGGAAGCAATCAGCCCCAGCATTTT.

The chain has TRBV4-1 and TRBJ2-5, with a tentative D call TRBD2 (6 bases). The V and J ends lost 4 bases and 5 bases respectively, with 20 bases between them. Germline assignment: CDR1 MGHRA and CDR2 YSYEKL. The CDR3 totals 16 residues. CDR3 nucleotide sequence: TGCGCCAGCAGCCCGCGCCCGGGAGCCCCGGGGGAGACCCAGTACTTC. Translated, it gives CASSPRPGAPGETQYF.

The table lists this clonotype with a few counts. The chain recombines TRBV29-1 with TRBJ2-1, with D perhaps TRBD2 (5 bases). Trimming stripped 5 bases from V and 6 bases from J, with 14 bases between. Germline CDR1 SQVTM, CDR2 ANQGSEA. This CDR3 is built from 13 residues. CDR3 protein: CSVPRGSLNEQFF. The CDR3 DNA reads TGCAGCGTTCCCAGAGGGAGCCTCAATGAGCAGTTCTTC.

The J gene is TRBJ2-2, the V gene TRBV5-1; 7 bases match TRBD2. The V gene's germline CDR1 is SGHRS and CDR2 YFSETQ. V dropped 0 bases and J dropped 4; count of bases not matched to a gene: 9. CDR3 length: 17 residues. The CDR3 nucleotides are TGCGCCAGCAGCTTGGAGGGAGGGCCCTCGGGCACCGGGGAGCTGTTTTTT. Protein: CASSLEGGPSGTGELFF. Complete variable domain (other parts from reference TRBV5-1 and TRBJ2-2): KAGVTQTPRYLIKTRGQQVTLSCSPISGHRSVSWYQQTPGQGLQFLFEYFSETQRNKGNFPGRFSGRQFSNSRSEMNVSTLELGDSALYLCASSLEGGPSGTGELFFGEGSRLTVL.

V and J are TRBV7-9 and TRBJ2-2, with 9 bases aligning to TRBD1. The CDR3 runs 17 residues. V trimming: 2 bases; J trimming: 5 bases; junction bases outside the gene matches: 9. Germline V gives CDR1 SEHNR, CDR2 FQNEAQ (reference sequence). The CDR3 nucleotides read TGTGCCAGCAGCTTACACGCGGGACAGGGTTTGACCGGGGAGCTGTTTTTT. Its protein is CASSLHAGQGLTGELFF.

Only a few counts were recorded for this clonotype. V gene TRBV20-1 combines with J gene TRBJ2-1, with D unclear. CDR1 and CDR2 from the germline V gene are DFQATT and SNEGSKA (reference sequence). The CDR3 is 10 residues long. Trimming pared 1 base from V and 10 bases from J, leaving 5 bases between. This CDR3 is CSARVREQFF. CDR3 nucleotide sequence: TGCAGTGCTAGAGTCCGAGAGCAGTTCTTC.

The rearrangement uses TRBV12-3 or TRBV12-4 and TRBJ1-5; D may be TRBD1 (6 bases). V lost 7 bases and J 3 bases, leaving 13 bases between the germline ends. The CDR3 runs to 14 residues. CDR3 sequence: CASNAQGFNQPQHF. CDR3 coding DNA: TGTGCCAGCAATGCACAGGGTTTCAATCAGCCCCAGCATTTT.

This chain links TRBV24-1 with TRBJ2-5; maybe TRBD2 (5 bases). V dropped 3 bases and J dropped 5 bases, with 12 bases sitting between them. This CDR3 contains 14 residues. Germline lookup yields CDR1 KGHDR and CDR2 SFDVKD. The CDR3 nucleotides read TGTGCCACCAGTGATCGTAGCGCCAGGGAGACCCAGTACTTC. Protein: CATSDRSARETQYF.

This clonotype was picked up a small number of times. This rearrangement joins TRBV20-1 to TRBJ2-7; 8 bases map to TRBD1. Germline CDR1 and CDR2: DFQATT and SNEGSKA (reference sequence). There are 12 residues in the CDR3. The trim removed 4 bases at V and 4 bases at J, leaving 3 bases unmatched. CDR3 bases: TGCAGTGCTAAGGACAGGGTATACGAGCAGTACTTC. Protein sequence: CSAKDRVYEQYF.

The V and J genes are TRBV7-9 and TRBJ1-2; 11 bases are shared with TRBD1. With V trimmed by 5 bases and J by 6 bases, 11 bases remained unmatched. The CDR3 consists of 16 residues. Germline V gene lookup returns CDR1 SEHNR and CDR2 FQNEAQ (reference sequence). CDR3 coding DNA: TGTGCCAGCAGCCCAACGTCCCGGGACAGGGGGAATGGCTACACCTTC. This encodes CASSPTSRDRGNGYTF.

This chain joins TRBV12-3 or TRBV12-4 and TRBJ2-1; no definite D call. This CDR3 is 12 amino acids long. V shed 5 bases and J shed 8 bases, with 10 bases lying between them. CDR3 sequence reads: CASSEARDEQFF. CDR3 nucleotides: TGTGCCAGCAGTGAAGCACGCGATGAGCAGTTCTTC.

The rearrangement uses TRBV5-1 and TRBJ2-5, with 12 positions matching TRBD2. The CDR3 loop spans 14 amino acids. CDR1 is SGHRS, CDR2 YFSETQ, per germline. Germline trimming cut 4 bases from V and 5 bases from J; bases unmatched to any gene: 3. The CDR3 nucleotides are TGCGCCAGCAGCCCGACTAGCGGGAGTGAGACCCAGTACTTC. Translation gives CASSPTSGSETQYF.

This clonotype was detected a few times. The genes are TRBV20-1 and TRBJ2-7, with a tentative D call TRBD2 (5 bases). Germline loops: CDR1 DFQATT, CDR2 SNEGSKA (reference sequence). This CDR3 region has 13 residues. The V end was cut by 6 bases, the J end by 0 bases, with 12 bases between. CDR3 in DNA: TGCAGTGCCACCCGAGGGCTCTCCTACGAGCAGTACTTC. It translates to CSATRGLSYEQYF.

The V call is TRBV10-3, the J call TRBJ2-3, with D possibly TRBD2 on 6 matching bases. The CDR3 extends over 13 amino acids. Trimming cost V 6 bases and J 3 bases, with 10 bases left between them. Germline values: CDR1 ENHRY, CDR2 SYGVKD. This chain's CDR3 is CAISGDSTDTQYF. The CDR3 bases are TGTGCCATCAGCGGGGACTCTACAGATACGCAGTATTTT.

The chain employs TRBV6-1 and TRBJ1-1; 10 nucleotides agree with TRBD1. Trimming cost V 6 bases and J 2 bases; bases outside gene matches: 12. The CDR3 contains 17 residues. CDR1 is MNHNS, CDR2 SASEGT, per germline. CDR3 in DNA: TGTGCCAGCAGGAACGATGCCGGGACAGGGGTCAACACTGAAGCTTTCTTT. This gives the protein CASRNDAGTGVNTEAFF.

This rearrangement joins TRBV7-6 to TRBJ2-5, with TRBD2 identical over 11 bases. J gave up 4 bases and V 0 bases, and 7 bases lay outside the gene matches. Looked up from germline, CDR1 is SGHVS and CDR2 is FNYEAQ. The CDR3 is 17 residues long. Written as DNA, the CDR3 is TGTGCCAGCAGCTTAGCCAAGACTAGCGGGATGACAGAGACCCAGTACTTC. Its translation: CASSLAKTSGMTETQYF.

The chain joins TRBV3-1 to TRBJ2-5; unclear D gene. CDR1 is LGHDT and CDR2 is YNNKEL in the germline V gene (reference sequence). Trimming shortened V by 1 base and J by 1 base, and 19 bases separated the two germline ends. The CDR3 is made up of 18 amino acids. This CDR3 reads CASSQGGAVAHIQETQYF. In DNA form, the CDR3 reads TGTGCCAGCAGCCAAGGGGGTGCGGTAGCCCACATCCAAGAGACCCAGTACTTC.

In its sample, this clonotype was seen a few times. The chain is built from TRBV5-1 and TRBJ1-1; D gene uncertain. The CDR3 is 14 residues long. Germline V gives CDR1 SGHRS, CDR2 YFSETQ. V lost 0 bases and J lost 4, with 10 bases in between. This CDR3 is CASSLAGESTEAFF. The CDR3 nucleotides read TGCGCCAGCAGCTTGGCCGGAGAATCCACTGAAGCTTTCTTT.

This chain joins TRBV20-1 and TRBJ2-4, with no clear D. Germline loops: CDR1 DFQATT, CDR2 SNEGSKA (reference sequence). The V end lost 3 bases, the J end lost 0 bases, and 9 bases lay between the germline ends. The CDR3 consists of 14 residues. CDR3 loop: CSARVSLAKNIQYF. The DNA for the CDR3 is TGCAGTGCTAGGGTCTCACTAGCCAAAAACATTCAGTACTTC.

This clonotype has a handful of counts. The CDR3 nucleotides are TGCGCCAGCAGCGGTGCTAGCGGGAAGGGTCGCGAGCAGTACTTC. Its translation: CASSGASGKGREQYF. The chain links TRBV5-1 to TRBJ2-7; TRBD2 matches at 9 bases. This CDR3 has 15 amino acids. V lost 4 bases to trimming and J lost 6 bases; unmatched junction nucleotides: 11. Germline V CDR1 and CDR2: SGHRS, YFSETQ.

This clonotype was seen a few times. The genes are TRBV3-1 and TRBJ2-7, with D maybe TRBD1 (5 bases). Trimming stripped 5 bases from V and 2 bases from J, with 16 bases between. CDR1 is LGHDT, CDR2 YNNKEL, per germline (reference sequence). This CDR3 region has 15 residues. In DNA form, the CDR3 reads TGTGCCAGCAGCTCCTCGGCAGGGTGGCCCTACGAGCAGTACTTC. This codes for CASSSSAGWPYEQYF.